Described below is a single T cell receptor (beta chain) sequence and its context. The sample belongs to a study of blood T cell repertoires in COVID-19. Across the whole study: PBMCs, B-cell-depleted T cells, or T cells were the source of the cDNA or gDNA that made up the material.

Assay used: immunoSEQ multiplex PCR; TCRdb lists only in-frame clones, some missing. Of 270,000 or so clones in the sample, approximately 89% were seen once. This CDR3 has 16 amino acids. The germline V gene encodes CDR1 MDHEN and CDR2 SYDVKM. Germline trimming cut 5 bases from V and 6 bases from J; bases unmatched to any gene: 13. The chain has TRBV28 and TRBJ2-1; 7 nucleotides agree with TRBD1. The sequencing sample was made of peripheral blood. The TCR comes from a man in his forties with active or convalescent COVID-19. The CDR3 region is CASSPDRDSTANEQFF. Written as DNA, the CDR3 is TGTGCCAGCAGTCCGGACCGGGACAGTACCGCCAATGAGCAGTTCTTC. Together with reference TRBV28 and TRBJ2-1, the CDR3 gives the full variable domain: DVKVTQSSRYLVKRTGEKVFLECVQDMDHENMFWYRQDPGLGLRLIYFSYDVKMKEKGDIPEGYSVSREKKERFSLILESASTNQTSMYLCASSPDRDSTANEQFFGPGTRLTVL.